These 9 T cell receptor beta chains share one sample of origin, sequenced in a study of response to subunit inactivated influenza vaccine. Each CDR3 protein is one row after TCRdb ran MiXCR on the RT-PCR reads. The sample lists 300,000 to 350,000 distinct CDR3 sequences; approximately 23% were seen once. Source: PBMCs from blood, taken less than 22 months after vaccination. These receptors were taken from a man between 50 and 69 years old who received an inactivated influenza vaccine.

In this sample, this clonotype turned up a few times. The chain couples TRBV29-1 to TRBJ1-3; D is possibly TRBD1 (5 bases). Germline V CDR1 and CDR2: SQVTM, ANQGSEA. The length of the CDR3 is 15 residues. Trimming removed 4 bases at V and 0 bases at J, with 13 bases between. For the CDR3, the DNA is TGCAGCGTTGTTCCCCTGGACAACTCTGGAAACACCATATATTTT. The encoded protein is CSVVPLDNSGNTIYF. The full variable domain, completed using reference TRBV29-1 and TRBJ1-3, is SAVISQKPSRDICQRGTSLTIQCQVDSQVTMMFWYRQQPGQSLTLIATANQGSEATYESGFVIDKFPISRPNLTFSTLTVSNMSPEDSSIYLCSVVPLDNSGNTIYFGEGSWLTVV.

This clonotype was seen only a few times. The chain is built from TRBV20-1 and TRBJ2-1; 16 bases are shared with TRBD2. This CDR3 contains 15 residues. The germline gives CDR1 DFQATT, CDR2 SNEGSKA (reference sequence). The trim removed 5 bases at V and 8 bases at J, leaving 6 bases unmatched. The CDR3 DNA reads TGCAGTGCTGAAGGGACTAGCGGGAGGGATTATGAGCAGTTCTTC. This sequence encodes CSAEGTSGRDYEQFF.

This clonotype has at least ten counts. This rearrangement joins TRBV4-2 to TRBJ1-5; TRBD1 might be the D (5 bases). The V end was cut by 4 bases, the J end by 1 base, with 5 bases between. The CDR3 totals 13 residues. Germline V gives CDR1 LGHNA, CDR2 YNFKEQ. The CDR3 reads CASSRDSNQPQHF. CDR3 DNA sequence: TGTGCCAGCAGCCGGGACAGCAATCAGCCCCAGCATTTT.

This clonotype was detected ten times or more. The CDR3 nucleotides read TGTGCCAGCAGCGGGGGGGTTACCGTGGACACTGAAGCTTTCTTT. This codes for CASSGGVTVDTEAFF. The chain recombines TRBV5-6 with TRBJ1-1; D is perhaps TRBD1 (5 bases). The CDR3 consists of 15 residues. Germline V lookup: CDR1 SGHDT, CDR2 YYEEEE. Trimming removed 4 bases at V and 3 bases at J, with 16 bases between.

This clonotype was counted only a few times. This chain links TRBV11-1 with TRBJ2-1, with TRBD2 matching over 10 bases. The CDR3 has 19 residues. V was pared by 5 bases and J by 3 bases, with 16 bases of the junction left unmatched. Germline CDR1 and CDR2: SGHAT and FQDESV (reference sequence). CDR3 region: CASSPTSGIGLGFYNEQFF. DNA for the CDR3: TGTGCCAGCAGCCCCACTAGCGGGATCGGTCTCGGGTTCTACAATGAGCAGTTCTTC.

V gene TRBV20-1 combines with J gene TRBJ1-5, with D unclear. The CDR3 has 14 amino acids. Germline CDR1 is DFQATT and CDR2 is SNEGSKA (reference sequence). V lost 0 bases and J lost 11, with 17 bases in between. CDR3 sequence: CSARDMTERWSQHF. The CDR3 region has the DNA TGCAGTGCTAGAGATATGACGGAAAGATGGTCCCAGCATTTT.

This chain uses TRBV6-2 or TRBV6-3 with TRBJ2-7; 7 bases line up with TRBD2. The length of the CDR3 is 17 residues. V shed 4 bases, J shed 1 base, and the junction held 13 bases outside the gene matches. Germline CDR1 is MNHEY and CDR2 is SVGEGT. CDR3 residues: CASSSHPTSRRSYEQYF. CDR3 coding DNA: TGTGCCAGCAGTTCCCATCCGACTAGCCGCAGATCCTACGAGCAGTACTTC.

The V call is TRBV7-8, the J call TRBJ1-3; no definite D call. The CDR3 length is 15 residues. V lost 2 bases to trimming and J lost 0 bases, with 8 bases between them. CDR1 is SGHVS and CDR2 is FQNEAQ in the germline V gene. This CDR3 reads CASSLMAYSGNTIYF. The DNA of the CDR3 is TGTGCCAGCAGCTTAATGGCCTACTCTGGAAACACCATATATTTT.

The chain joins TRBV2 to TRBJ2-2, with 9 bases identical to TRBD2. Trimming removed 3 bases from V and 5 bases from J; junction bases left unmatched: 7. This CDR3 has 16 amino acids. The germline V gene has CDR1 SNHLY and CDR2 FYNNEI. CDR3 in amino acids: CASSDRIAGATGELFF. CDR3 in DNA: TGTGCCAGCAGTGATCGAATAGCGGGAGCTACCGGGGAGCTGTTTTTT.